This TCR beta chain appears in the sequencing data of a study of T cells expressing NK-cell markers. Study in general: Repertoire data for TCR beta were derived from sorted T cells (CD3+CD56+NKG2C+, CD3+CD56+NKG2C- and CD3+CD56-NKG2C+).

The authors made TCR beta cDNA libraries by 5'RACE template switching. This switching added a universal primer site and UMIs. Reprocessing the 5' RACE reads, TCRdb reports a single entry for every CDR3 protein and omits DNA. This listing includes fewer than 300,000 distinct CDR3 sequences. General observations from the study: These clonotypes also led the CD3+CD56-NKG2C+ fraction in a handful of donors. Specificity for HCMV among expanded NKG2C+ T cell clones was not established.

The CDR3 has 15 residues. Per the germline V gene, CDR1 is LNHDA and CDR2 is SQIVND (reference sequence). With regard to this clonotype: The antigen is unknown.

The receptor comes from a woman aged 18-70 years in good health. The sample consisted of blood T cells: a sorted CD56 or NKG2C T cell subset, CD4+ or CD8+ T cells, or bulk PBMC T cells (not recorded which). J is TRBJ2-1 and V is TRBV19; the TCRdb D gene call, TRBD1, has no DNA to confirm it. The CDR3 loop is CASSWGELQIDEQFF.